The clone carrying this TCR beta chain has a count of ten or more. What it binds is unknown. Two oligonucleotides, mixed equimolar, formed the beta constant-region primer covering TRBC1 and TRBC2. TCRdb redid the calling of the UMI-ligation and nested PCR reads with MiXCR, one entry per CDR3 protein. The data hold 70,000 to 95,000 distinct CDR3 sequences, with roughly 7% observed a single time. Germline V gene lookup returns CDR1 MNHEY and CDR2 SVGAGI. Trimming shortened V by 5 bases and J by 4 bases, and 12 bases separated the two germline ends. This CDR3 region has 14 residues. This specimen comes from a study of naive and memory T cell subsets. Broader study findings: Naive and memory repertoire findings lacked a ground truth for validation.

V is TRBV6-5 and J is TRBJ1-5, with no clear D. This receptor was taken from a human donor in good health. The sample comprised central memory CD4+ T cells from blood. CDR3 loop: CASSPGTANQPQHF. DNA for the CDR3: TGTGCCAGCAGTCCGGGTACGGCTAATCAGCCCCAGCATTTT.